The clone carrying this T cell receptor (beta chain) turned up a few times. Its antigen is undetermined. The investigators reverse transcribed all of the isolated RNA, so they sequenced expressed TCRB transcripts. Produced via immunoSEQ multiplex PCR; TCRdb's table is partial and in-frame only. Here the sample spans around 250,000 clones, approximately 14% being singletons. These data come from a study of beta chain features in type 1 diabetes. Points from the study as a whole: Naive, central memory and regulatory TCRB repertoires appeared more similar among patients than healthy donors. In these data, an HLA type influence on TCRB rearrangement remained unresolved. The study found moderately but significantly shorter TCRB CDR3s in all four CD4+ subsets of Type 1 diabetes patients. Because the template was cDNA, high-expressing cells might be over-represented.

Germline V lookup: CDR1 MNHEY, CDR2 SVGAGI. V was shortened by 6 bases and J by 0 bases, with 9 bases between the two germline ends. The CDR3 covers 14 residues. Via the markers CD45RO/CCR7/CD25/CD127/CD95/CD27, stem cell-like memory, regulatory, central memory and naive CD4+ cells were sorted. The sample consisted of naive CD4+ T cells from blood. V gene TRBV6-5 combines with J gene TRBJ1-3; D remains ambiguous. This receptor was taken from a young man with type 1 diabetes. The CDR3 region has the DNA TGTGCCAGCAGCGGGGAGGTCTCTGGAAACACCATATATTTT. Protein: CASSGEVSGNTIYF.